These T cell receptor beta chains were read from a single sample in a study of cytomegalovirus exposure and HLA in healthy donors. Produced via immunoSEQ multiplex PCR; TCRdb's table is partial and in-frame only. The sample carries fewer than 90,000 clones, about two thirds recorded once. Material: PBMCs. These receptors were collected from a woman between 45 and 60 years old in good health and CMV-seropositive. CDR3s include the opening cysteine and the closing phenylalanine or tryptophan. The D gene is left open where the match is weak. Size is omitted from some rows. Given values are once, few, many or a class for expanded clones.

CDR3 length	V gene	J gene	D gene	clone size	CDR3 DNA	CDR3 protein
15	TRBV29-1	TRBJ2-7	.	.	TGCAGCGTTGCGCTTGAGGGACTCCCAACCTACGAGCAGTACTTC	CSVALEGLPTYEQYF
15	TRBV5-5	TRBJ1-1	TRBD1	few	TGTGCCAGCCCCCGAGGGGACAGGGGAAACACTGAAGCTTTCTTT	CASPRGDRGNTEAFF
14	TRBV27	TRBJ1-2	TRBD1	.	TGTGCCAGCAGTTTATCGAGGGACAGCTATGGCTACACCTTC	CASSLSRDSYGYTF
13	TRBV7-9	TRBJ2-7	.	.	TGTGCGACCAGGGTCGCCACATCTTACGAGCAGTACTTC	CATRVATSYEQYF
12	TRBV29-1	TRBJ2-2	TRBD1	.	TGCAGCGTTGTAACAGGGGCCGGGGAGCTGTTTTTT	CSVVTGAGELFF
15	TRBV6-5	TRBJ1-1	.	.	TGTGCCAGCAGTTACTCGAGGCGGGGAAACACTGAAGCTTTCTTT	CASSYSRRGNTEAFF
13	TRBV5-1	TRBJ1-1	.	.	TGCGCCAGCAGTGAGGATTCGGACACTGAAGCTTTCTTT	CASSEDSDTEAFF
14	TRBV5-1	TRBJ1-4	TRBD1	.	TGCGCCAGCAGCTTGCCGGGACAGAATGAAAAACTGTTTTTT	CASSLPGQNEKLFF
15	TRBV19	TRBJ2-7	.	few	TGTGCCAGTAGGCCCGGACAGGTCGGGGGTTACGAGCAGTACTTC	CASRPGQVGGYEQYF
13	TRBV30	TRBJ2-5	.	.	TGTGCCTGGAGTAGAGGGGGTCAAGAGACCCAGTACTTC	CAWSRGGQETQYF
13	TRBV19	TRBJ1-4	.	.	TGTGCCAGTAGACAAGATTGGAATGAAAAACTGTTTTTT	CASRQDWNEKLFF
15	TRBV27	TRBJ2-1	TRBD1	once	TGTGCCACCTGGACAGGGACCGGCTCCTACAATGAGCAGTTCTTC	CATWTGTGSYNEQFF
14	TRBV27	TRBJ2-1	.	.	TGTGCCAGCATATCCGCGGGTTTGAAGAATGAGCAGTTCTTC	CASISAGLKNEQFF
20	TRBV9	TRBJ2-1	TRBD1	few	TGTGCCAGCAGCCTCCTGCCTGGGGGGACAGGCCCTCGCCAGGTTCCCGAGCAGTTCTTC	CASSLLPGGTGPRQVPEQFF
13	TRBV19	TRBJ2-2	.	few	TGTGCCAGTAGTTTAGGGGGGGTCGGGGAGCTGTTTTTT	CASSLGGVGELFF
13	TRBV19	TRBJ1-5	TRBD1	few	TGTGCCAGTAGTTTACAGGGGACTCAGCCCCAGCATTTT	CASSLQGTQPQHF
18	TRBV6-1	TRBJ2-5	TRBD2	once	TGTGCCAGCAGTGAACTGTGGGCTAGCGGGCCCGACCAAGAGACCCAGTACTTC	CASSELWASGPDQETQYF
15	TRBV6-5	TRBJ1-2	TRBD1	.	TGTGCCAGCAGTTCAATAGGGACAGGCCACTATGGCTACACCTTC	CASSSIGTGHYGYTF
15	TRBV29-1	TRBJ2-1	.	.	TGCAGCGTTGAAGGGGTGGGGGGGCGGAACAATGAGCAGTTCTTC	CSVEGVGGRNNEQFF
20	TRBV4-3	TRBJ2-2	TRBD1	.	TGCGCCAGCAGCCAAGCCCTTGGCAGGGGGCACGTCGGAGTAACCGGGGAGCTGTTTTTT	CASSQALGRGHVGVTGELFF
15	TRBV9	TRBJ1-1	.	.	TGTGCCAGCAGCGTAGGTTCATGGGGGCAAGGTGAAGCTTTCTTT	CASSVGSWGQGEAFF
11	TRBV30	TRBJ2-3	.	.	TGTGCCTGGACGGCAGGGAATACGCAGTATTTT	CAWTAGNTQYF
17	TRBV14	TRBJ1-6	.	once	TGTGCCAGCAGCCAAGAATTACGAGTCTCCTATAATTCACCCCTCCACTTT	CASSQELRVSYNSPLHF
15	TRBV28	TRBJ1-2	TRBD1	.	TGTGCCAGCAGTCTTCATCCCGGGACAGTCTATGGCTACACCTTC	CASSLHPGTVYGYTF
15	TRBV5-1	TRBJ1-2	.	few	TGCGCCAGCAGCGCTACAGGCGCCCCGACCTATGGCTACACCTTC	CASSATGAPTYGYTF
16	TRBV7-5	TRBJ1-4	.	.	TGTGCCAGAAGCGTACGGCCCCAGGTTTTGGAAGAAAAACTGTTTTTT	CARSVRPQVLEEKLFF